Sequencing of this T cell receptor beta chain was carried out in a study of T cells in Graves' hyperthyroidism and ophthalmopathy. With V trimmed by 1 base and J by 2 bases, 5 bases remained unmatched. In germline, CDR1 is SGHVS, CDR2 FQNEAQ. The CDR3 is made up of 17 amino acids. At least ten counts were recorded for this clonotype. Across 18 months, stable Graves' hyperthyroidism was marked by no progression to ophthalmopathy. Newly diagnosed patients aged 18 to 65 had hyperthyroidism of under 2 months' duration. PBMCs were sourced from roughly 9.7 ml fresh peripheral blood. Researchers took RNA transcripts and amplified the TCR beta CDR3 regions from them. The primer set for the first-round RT-PCR of the TCR CDR3 was HTBI. TCRdb processed the multiplex PCR reads anew with MiXCR; each CDR3 protein has one entry. There are about 420,000 distinct CDR3 sequences in the sample; about 15% occur only once, and roughly an eighth lies in the top ten.

Sample: blood. The sequence was obtained from a woman aged 18-29 years with Graves' hyperthyroidism. The chain links TRBV7-8 to TRBJ2-7, with 13 nucleotides matching TRBD2. This CDR3 is CASSLGYTSGRAYEQYF. The CDR3 coding sequence is TGTGCCAGCAGCTTAGGGTATACTAGCGGGAGGGCCTACGAGCAGTACTTC.